These T cell receptor beta chains were read from a single sample in a study of primary melanoma T cells and metastatic recurrence. Only in-frame clones appear in the TCRdb table, and some are missing; sequencing was by immunoSEQ multiplex PCR. The sample yields 280 or so clones, under 70% seen once. Input material: melanoma tumor tissue. These receptors all come from a human donor with melanoma. Both conserved end residues are part of each CDR3.

CDR3 protein	J gene	V gene
CASSWLTGQESYEQYF	TRBJ2-7	TRBV6-8
CASSYGRRAGDSYEQYF	TRBJ2-7	TRBV6-8
CASSNEASAPDTQYF	TRBJ2-3	TRBV7-7
CASSISTSGRALNFYNEQFF	TRBJ2-1	TRBV11-3
CASSPGSTYEQYF	TRBJ2-7	TRBV6-8
CASSQYGRYNEQFF	TRBJ2-1	TRBV6-8
CASSLQGAAYEQYF	TRBJ2-7	TRBV28
CASSRQGNNQPQHF	TRBJ1-5	TRBV19
CASSIRTGLGDTQYF	TRBJ2-3	TRBV19
CASTSSGPRTDTQYF	TRBJ2-3	TRBV7-7
CASSEVGGYEQYF	TRBJ2-7	TRBV6-7
CASSIGGQAVEKLFF	TRBJ1-4	TRBV19
CASRGSPGGGETQYF	TRBJ2-5	TRBV5-1
CASSSRKTTRNPYEQYF	TRBJ2-7	TRBV28
CSVASGIYNEQFF	TRBJ2-1	TRBV29-1
CASSGESTDTQYF	TRBJ2-3	TRBV7-2
CASSQGQGRAQPQHF	TRBJ1-5	TRBV19
CASRGGTVNTEAFF	TRBJ1-1	TRBV6-8
CASGLPLTSEGGELFF	TRBJ2-2	TRBV12-5
CASSPWGTTDTQYF	TRBJ2-3	TRBV14
CASSFSGRTYEQYF	TRBJ2-7	TRBV11-3
CASSIGVNTEAFF	TRBJ1-1	TRBV6-8
CASRNTQGSGNQPQHF	TRBJ1-5	TRBV19
CASSSLGRDGNTIYF	TRBJ1-3	TRBV6-8
CASRQSLANYNEQFF	TRBJ2-1	TRBV28
CAIRPVGQGAYEQYF	TRBJ2-7	TRBV6-8
CASSIRDTGELFF	TRBJ2-2	TRBV19
CASSSGTGLSGYGYTF	TRBJ1-2	TRBV6-8
CASSRTGRGGYEQYF	TRBJ2-7	TRBV28
CASSRTSGRTSSYEQYF	TRBJ2-7	TRBV6-8
CASSQGVSSHYEQYF	TRBJ2-7	TRBV23-1
CATRRTSGISTDTQYF	TRBJ2-3	TRBV15
CASSSRDRSEKLFF	TRBJ1-4	TRBV18
CASSGTISGFATQYF	TRBJ2-5	TRBV7-5
CASSLVGLDWETQYF	TRBJ2-5	TRBV11-3